A single sample is the source of the 5 T cell receptor beta chains below, sequenced in a study of cytomegalovirus exposure and HLA in healthy donors. The PCR had 60 Vbeta and 13 Jbeta primers. Libraries were prepared by immunoSEQ multiplex PCR; TCRdb keeps only in-frame clonotypes and omits some of them. This table holds around 150,000 clones. The sample comprised PBMCs. The receptors were gathered from a woman in her sixties or seventies in good health and CMV-seronegative.

This chain connects TRBV27 to TRBJ1-3; 8 positions match TRBD1. J gave up 4 bases and V 2 bases, and 4 bases lay outside the gene matches. CDR3 length: 15 residues. Per germline, CDR1 MNHEY and CDR2 SMNVEV (reference sequence). CDR3: CASSLAGGAGNTIYF. CDR3 nucleotide sequence: TGTGCCAGCAGTTTAGCAGGGGGCGCCGGAAACACCATATATTTT.

The rearrangement uses TRBV6-5 and TRBJ2-2; no definite D call. The CDR3 length is 13 residues. V dropped 2 bases and J dropped 1 base, with 2 bases sitting between them. The germline gives CDR1 MNHEY, CDR2 SVGAGI. As DNA, the CDR3 is TGTGCCAGCAGTTACCTGAACACCGGGGAGCTGTTTTTT. Its protein is CASSYLNTGELFF.

Worth noting for this clone: The sample carries other DNA sequences with the same CDR3. The rearrangement uses TRBV27 and TRBJ1-1; 8 bases fit TRBD1. CDR3 length: 14 residues. Germline trimming cut 5 bases from V and 1 base from J; bases unmatched to any gene: 3. CDR1 and CDR2 (germline): MNHEY, SMNVEV (reference sequence). This chain's CDR3 is CASSPDRGNTEAFF. CDR3 bases: TGTGCCAGCAGTCCTGACAGGGGGAACACTGAAGCTTTCTTT.

CDR3 protein: CASSFLGLAGHEQFF. The DNA for the CDR3 is TGCGCCAGCAGCTTCCTGGGACTAGCCGGCCATGAGCAGTTCTTC. This sequence joins TRBV5-1 and TRBJ2-1, with 9 bases lining up with TRBD2. This CDR3 region has 15 residues. Germline lookup yields CDR1 SGHRS and CDR2 YFSETQ. Trimming took 2 bases from V and 8 from J; bases not matched to a gene: 8.

As DNA, the CDR3 is TGTGCCAGCAGCCAGGGACAGGGGGCCCTCGAGCAGTACTTC. Translating gives CASSQGQGALEQYF. The rearrangement uses TRBV7-3 and TRBJ2-7; TRBD1 matches at 12 bases. The germline V gene has CDR1 SGHTA and CDR2 FQGTGA. The length of the CDR3 is 14 residues. J gave up 6 bases and V 5 bases, and 5 bases lay outside the gene matches.